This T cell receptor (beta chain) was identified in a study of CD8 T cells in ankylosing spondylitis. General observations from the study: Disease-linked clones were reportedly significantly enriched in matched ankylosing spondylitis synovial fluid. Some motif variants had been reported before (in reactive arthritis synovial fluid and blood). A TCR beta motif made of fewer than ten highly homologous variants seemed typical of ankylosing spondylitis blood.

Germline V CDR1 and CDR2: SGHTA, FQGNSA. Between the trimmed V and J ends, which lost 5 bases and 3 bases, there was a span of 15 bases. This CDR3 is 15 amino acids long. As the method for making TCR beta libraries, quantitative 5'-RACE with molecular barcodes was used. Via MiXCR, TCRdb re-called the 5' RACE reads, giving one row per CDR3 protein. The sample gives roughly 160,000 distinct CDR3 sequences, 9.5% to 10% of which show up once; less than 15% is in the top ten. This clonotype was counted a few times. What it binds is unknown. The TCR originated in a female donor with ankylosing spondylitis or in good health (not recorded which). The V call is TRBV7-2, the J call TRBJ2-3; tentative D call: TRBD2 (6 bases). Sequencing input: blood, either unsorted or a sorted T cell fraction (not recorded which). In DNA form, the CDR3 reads TGTGCCAGCAGCCTAAGGACTGGGGGGACAGATACGCAGTATTTT. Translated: CASSLRTGGTDTQYF. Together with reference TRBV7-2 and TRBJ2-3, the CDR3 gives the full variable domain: GAGVSQSPSNKVTEKGKDVELRCDPISGHTALYWYRQSLGQGLEFLIYFQGNSAPDKSGLPSDRFSAERTGGSVSTLTIQRTQQEDSAVYLCASSLRTGGTDTQYFGPGTRLTVL.